This TCR beta chain emerged from a study of cytomegalovirus exposure and HLA in healthy donors. Overall study results and limits: A later analysis linked around 15,000 TCR beta sequences to HLA alleles at 0.05 false discovery rate. Among the sequence variants, a highly shared cluster was likely an artifact of sequencing. Among the most significant clusters, several appeared linked to common viral pathogens in a later analysis.

The length of the CDR3 is 11 residues. Germline V CDR1 and CDR2: SNHLY, FYNNEI. Remarks on this clone: Its antigen is unidentified. Relative to the germline gene, one junction end is altered; a read error may explain this.

PCR was performed using 60 Vbeta and 13 Jbeta primers. Here immunoSEQ multiplex PCR was the method, and the copy in TCRdb shows in-frame clones only, minus some. The sample includes 100,000 or so clones, approximately 74% of them seen just once. The chain carries TRBV2 and TRBJ2-7; tentative D call: TRBD2 (5 bases). This receptor was identified in a woman in her thirties or forties in good health and CMV-seronegative. The sample consisted of PBMCs. CDR3 amino acids: CASSERLPRRF. The DNA of the CDR3 is TGTGCCAGCAGTGAAAGACTACCGCGCCGATTC. Full variable domain (remainder filled in from reference TRBV2 and TRBJ2-7): EPEVTQTPSHQVTQMGQEVILRCVPISNHLYFYWYRQILGQKVEFLVSFYNNEISEKSEIFDDQFSVERPDGSNFTLKIRSTKLEDSAMYFCASSERLPRRFGPGTRLTVT.